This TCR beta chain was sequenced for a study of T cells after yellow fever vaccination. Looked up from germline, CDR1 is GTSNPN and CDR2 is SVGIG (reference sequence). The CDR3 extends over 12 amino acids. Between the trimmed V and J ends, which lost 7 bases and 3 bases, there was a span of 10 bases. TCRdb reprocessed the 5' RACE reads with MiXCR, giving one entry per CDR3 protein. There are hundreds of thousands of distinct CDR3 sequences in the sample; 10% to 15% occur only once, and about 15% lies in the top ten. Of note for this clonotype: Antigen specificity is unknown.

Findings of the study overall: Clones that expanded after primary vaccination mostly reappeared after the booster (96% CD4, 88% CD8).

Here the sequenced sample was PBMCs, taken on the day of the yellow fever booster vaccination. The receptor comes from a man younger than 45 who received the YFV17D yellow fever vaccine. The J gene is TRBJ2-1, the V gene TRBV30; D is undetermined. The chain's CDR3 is CAYTVIYNEQFF. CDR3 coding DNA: TGTGCCTACACGGTGATCTACAATGAGCAGTTCTTC.